The entry below gives a single TCR beta chain sequence along with its context. Primed by a sample-barcoded 5' primer and a J-beta primer mix, a second PCR proceeded for about 6 to 11 cycles. TCRdb reprocessed the 5' RACE reads via MiXCR and lists one record per CDR3 protein. The sample lists fewer than 1.5 million distinct CDR3 sequences; approximately 42% were seen once. The ends were cut back, 3 bases at V and 3 bases at J, with 12 bases in the middle. CDR3 length: 14 amino acids. The data stem from a study of blood T cells in healthy people across ages. Sequenced input: blood. The J gene is TRBJ2-7, the V gene TRBV12-3 or TRBV12-4, with D possibly being TRBD1 or TRBD2 (5 bases each). The receptor was isolated from a woman between 18 and 29 years old in good health. DNA for the CDR3: TGTGCCAGCAGTTTCTTGGGGGAGCTCTACGAGCAGTACTTC. As protein: CASSFLGELYEQYF.